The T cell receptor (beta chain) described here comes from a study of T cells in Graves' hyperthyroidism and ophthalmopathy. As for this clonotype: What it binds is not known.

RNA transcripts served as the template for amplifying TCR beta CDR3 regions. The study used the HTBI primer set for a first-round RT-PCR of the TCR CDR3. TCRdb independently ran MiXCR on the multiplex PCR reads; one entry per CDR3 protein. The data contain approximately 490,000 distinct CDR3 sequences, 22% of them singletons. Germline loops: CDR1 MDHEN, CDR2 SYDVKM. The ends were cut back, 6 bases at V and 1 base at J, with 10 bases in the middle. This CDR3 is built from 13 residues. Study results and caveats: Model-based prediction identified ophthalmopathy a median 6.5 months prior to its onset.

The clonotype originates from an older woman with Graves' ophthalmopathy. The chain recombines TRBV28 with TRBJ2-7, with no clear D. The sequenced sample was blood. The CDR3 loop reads CASRQLGSYEQYF. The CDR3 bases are TGTGCCAGCAGGCAACTCGGGTCCTACGAGCAGTACTTC.